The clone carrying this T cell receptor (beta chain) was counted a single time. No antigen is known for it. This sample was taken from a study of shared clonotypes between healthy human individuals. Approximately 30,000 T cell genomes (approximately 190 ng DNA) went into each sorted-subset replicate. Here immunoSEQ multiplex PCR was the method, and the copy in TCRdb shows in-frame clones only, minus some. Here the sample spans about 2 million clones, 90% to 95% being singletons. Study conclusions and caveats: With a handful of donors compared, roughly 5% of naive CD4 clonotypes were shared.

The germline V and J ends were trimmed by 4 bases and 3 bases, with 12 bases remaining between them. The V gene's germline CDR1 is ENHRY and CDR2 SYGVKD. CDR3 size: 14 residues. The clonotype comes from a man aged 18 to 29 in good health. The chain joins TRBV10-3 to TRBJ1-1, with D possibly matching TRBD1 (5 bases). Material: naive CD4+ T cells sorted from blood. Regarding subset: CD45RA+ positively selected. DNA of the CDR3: TGTGCCATCAGTGTAGCAGGGTTGGACACTGAAGCTTTCTTT. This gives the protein CAISVAGLDTEAFF.